These 20 T cell receptor beta chains came from one sample sequenced in a study of T cell repertoires in cytomegalovirus infection. TCRdb re-derived calls from the reads in MiXCR, one entry per CDR3 protein. This table has 450,000 to 550,000 distinct CDR3 sequences, approximately 17% appearing once. The sequencing input was CD8+ T cells from PBMCs. The receptors here all came from a human donor in good health (CMV status not recorded). Some clones in this sample may be carry-over from other donors' samples.

The V and J genes are TRBV14 and TRBJ1-3; D is ambiguous. The length of the CDR3 is 13 residues. Trimming took off 6 bases at V and 12 bases at J, with 18 bases between the two ends. Germline assignment: CDR1 SGHDN and CDR2 FVKESK. The CDR3 is CASRASEGPHIYF. The DNA of the CDR3 is TGTGCCAGCAGAGCAAGCGAGGGTCCTCACATATATTTT.

This clonotype was seen at least ten times. V and J are TRBV28 and TRBJ2-7, with 7 positions matching TRBD1. Germline assignment: CDR1 MDHEN and CDR2 SYDVKM. Unmatched junction bases numbered 11, after V lost 7 bases and J lost 5 bases. This CDR3 is built from 14 residues. CDR3 sequence: CASTGRQGDDEQYF. CDR3 sequence (DNA): TGTGCCAGCACCGGCAGGCAGGGGGATGACGAGCAGTACTTC.

CDR3 loop: CASSDWTSDYNEQFF. DNA of the CDR3: TGCGCCAGCAGTGACTGGACTAGCGACTACAATGAGCAGTTCTTC. This rearrangement joins TRBV10-2 to TRBJ2-1; TRBD2 matches at 9 bases. Germline V lookup: CDR1 WSHSY, CDR2 SAAADI. The CDR3 loop spans 15 amino acids. With 3 bases clipped from V and 3 bases from J, the junction kept 3 bases outside the gene matches.

The gene calls are TRBV12-3 or TRBV12-4 and TRBJ2-5; the match to TRBD2 covers 13 bases. The CDR3 totals 15 residues. J lost 4 bases, V lost 6 bases, and 5 bases had no gene match. In DNA form, the CDR3 reads TGTGCCAGCAGGCGACTAGCGGGAGGAGGAGAGACCCAGTACTTC. It translates to CASRRLAGGGETQYF.

This clonotype was counted many times. V is TRBV28 and J is TRBJ1-1, with a weak D call TRBD1 (6 bases). Germline-derived CDR1 and CDR2 are MDHEN and SYDVKM. V gave up 6 bases and J gave up 1 base, with 21 bases separating them. The CDR3 is 17 amino acids. The CDR3 sequence is CASRRGGHTYGNTEAFF. The CDR3 region has the DNA TGTGCCAGCAGAAGGGGGGGCCACACTTACGGGAACACTGAAGCTTTCTTT.

This clonotype occurred many times. The J gene is TRBJ2-5, the V gene TRBV7-8; TRBD1 matches 7 bases. The ends lost 5 bases at V and 3 bases at J; junction bases unmatched: 12. The CDR3 runs 16 residues. From germline, CDR1 is SGHVS and CDR2 FQNEAQ. CDR3 loop: CASSITLSDRKETQYF. Here the CDR3 DNA reads TGTGCCAGCAGCATCACGCTATCGGACAGGAAAGAGACCCAGTACTTC.

A few counts support this clonotype. This chain connects TRBV29-1 to TRBJ2-7, with D possibly called TRBD1 or TRBD2 (5 bases each). Germline V gene lookup returns CDR1 SQVTM and CDR2 ANQGSEA. This CDR3 contains 13 residues. Trimming stripped 2 bases from V and 1 base from J, with 9 bases between. The CDR3 bases are TGCAGCGTTGAATGGGGCGGGTCCTACGAGCAGTACTTC. Protein: CSVEWGGSYEQYF.

This clonotype showed up many times. The chain employs TRBV4-2 and TRBJ2-3; 11 bases map to TRBD2. This CDR3 has 16 residues. The germline V gene has CDR1 LGHNA and CDR2 YNFKEQ. Trimming at V came to 2 bases and at J to 3 bases, leaving 4 bases not matched to a gene. CDR3 bases: TGTGCCAGCAGCCAAACTAGCGGGAGAGGTACAGATACGCAGTATTTT. It is translated as CASSQTSGRGTDTQYF.

This clonotype was recorded many times. The chain is built from TRBV7-6 and TRBJ2-1; 12 bases fit TRBD2. Looked up from germline, CDR1 is SGHVS and CDR2 is FNYEAQ. The length of the CDR3 is 15 residues. V gave up 5 bases and J gave up 7 bases; unmatched junction bases: 6. The CDR3 DNA reads as TGTGCCAGCAGCACTCGGACTAGCGGGGTTAATGAGCAGTTCTTC. It specifies CASSTRTSGVNEQFF.

This clonotype was observed at least ten times. The genes are TRBV19 and TRBJ1-5; TRBD1 is a possible D gene (5 bases). Germline CDR1 LNHDA, CDR2 SQIVND (reference sequence). V was cut by 3 bases and J by 0 bases, with 15 bases left in between. The CDR3 sequence is 17 residues long. CDR3 loop: CASSIPWQGTSNQPQHF. CDR3 bases: TGTGCCAGTAGTATCCCCTGGCAGGGCACTAGCAATCAGCCCCAGCATTTT.

This clonotype was seen many times. The chain links TRBV12-3 or TRBV12-4 to TRBJ1-1, with TRBD1 as a possible D gene (6 bases). The V and J ends lost 1 base and 4 bases respectively, with 10 bases between them. There are 14 residues in the CDR3. CDR3 bases: TGTGCCAGCAGTTTAGGGGGGGCCGCCACTGAAGCTTTCTTT. Translating it yields CASSLGGAATEAFF.

In this sample, this clonotype turned up many times. This sequence joins TRBV28 and TRBJ2-2, with 13 nucleotides matching TRBD2. Germline-derived CDR1 and CDR2 are MDHEN and SYDVKM. The CDR3 is 18 residues long. After removal of 5 bases from V and 1 base from J, the junction contained 7 bases not matched to a gene. Here the CDR3 DNA reads TGTGCCAGCAGTCCTAAGGGACTAGCGGGGCTGAACACCGGGGAGCTGTTTTTT. Translating gives CASSPKGLAGLNTGELFF.

Ten or more counts support this clonotype. This chain joins TRBV19 and TRBJ2-7, with D hard to call. Trimming pared 5 bases from V and 7 bases from J, leaving 21 bases between. The CDR3 covers 15 residues. Germline lookup yields CDR1 LNHDA and CDR2 SQIVND (reference sequence). CDR3 DNA: TGTGCCAGTAGTTCTAAGCGTGAGTTGCTTCGGGAGCAGTACTTC. Its translation: CASSSKRELLREQYF.

This chain connects TRBV20-1 to TRBJ1-2; D is perhaps TRBD1 (6 bases). Between the trimmed V and J ends, which lost 3 bases and 4 bases, there was a span of 12 bases. Germline CDR1 and CDR2: DFQATT and SNEGSKA (reference sequence). This CDR3 has 13 amino acids. CDR3 DNA: TGCAGTGCTAGGGGGCAGGGGATCTATGGCTACACCTTC. It encodes CSARGQGIYGYTF.

This chain joins TRBV9 and TRBJ1-4, with D unclear. The V and J ends lost 4 bases and 5 bases respectively, with 21 bases between them. The CDR3 contains 17 residues. The germline CDR1 and CDR2 sequences are SGDLS and YYNGEE. The CDR3 region is CASSPIQPQGENEKLFF. The DNA of the CDR3 is TGTGCCAGCAGCCCGATACAACCCCAAGGAGAAAATGAAAAACTGTTTTTT.

This clonotype was counted many times. The chain uses TRBV7-8 and TRBJ1-1; D is undetermined. Trimming took 5 bases from V and 4 from J, leaving 11 bases between them. CDR1 and CDR2 (germline): SGHVS, FQNEAQ. The CDR3 loop spans 13 amino acids. CDR3 sequence reads: CASSPGPGTEAFF. CDR3 nucleotide sequence: TGTGCCAGCAGCCCCGGACCGGGCACTGAAGCTTTCTTT.

Notes on this clonotype: This could be a read error, since a much larger clone is one nucleotide away. This rearrangement joins TRBV7-9 to TRBJ1-3; D is perhaps TRBD1 (5 bases). This CDR3 is 16 amino acids long. Germline V gene lookup returns CDR1 SEHNR and CDR2 FQNEAQ (reference sequence). V shed 0 bases and J shed 4 bases, with 13 bases lying between them. CDR3 DNA: TGTGCCAGCAGCTTAGCTGCCAGGGTGTCGGGAAACACCATATATTTT. This encodes CASSLAARVSGNTIYF.

The V call is TRBV20-1, the J call TRBJ1-5; D perhaps matches TRBD1 (6 bases). The CDR3 contains 19 residues. The germline V gene encodes CDR1 DFQATT and CDR2 SNEGSKA (reference sequence). Trimming cost V 0 bases and J 7 bases, with 28 bases left between them. The CDR3 loop reads CSAREKRRDRLGTGQPQHF. The CDR3 DNA follows: TGCAGTGCTAGAGAAAAAAGGAGAGACAGGTTGGGCACTGGACAGCCCCAGCATTTT.

The rearrangement links TRBV27 to TRBJ2-1; a weak D match, TRBD2 (6 bases). The ends were cut back, 4 bases at V and 8 bases at J, with 21 bases in the middle. The CDR3 is 16 residues long. CDR1 is MNHEY and CDR2 is SMNVEV in the germline V gene (reference sequence). Here the CDR3 reads CASSSSGLPWVDEQFF. CDR3 nucleotides: TGTGCCAGCAGTTCGTCCGGACTACCTTGGGTTGATGAGCAGTTCTTC.

Many counts were recorded for this clonotype. V is TRBV11-1 and J is TRBJ2-7; 10 bases are shared with TRBD1. CDR1 and CDR2 (germline): SGHAT, FQDESV (reference sequence). After removal of 5 bases from V and 2 bases from J, the junction contained 6 bases not matched to a gene. There are 15 residues in the CDR3. Here the CDR3 reads CASSHTGQGTYEQYF. The CDR3 DNA reads as TGTGCCAGCAGCCATACGGGACAGGGGACCTACGAGCAGTACTTC.